The source of this T cell receptor (beta chain) is a study of T cell responses to AZD1222 COVID-19 vaccine. In the study overall: Investigators merged groups given second doses at roughly 4 or roughly 12 weeks.

Profiled with immunoSEQ multiplex PCR; TCRdb holds only in-frame clones, not every one. This table holds about 120,000 clones, 89% found once. V lost 0 bases and J lost 11, with 25 bases in between. Germline V CDR1 and CDR2: SGHAT, FQNNGV. The length of the CDR3 is 17 residues. Overall study results and limits: The study reported that nearly half of spike-specific TCRs target unmutated variant regions. Once two AZD1222 doses were given, Spike-specific TCR breadth and depth went up. White British ancestry dominated among donors, who included more females, and clonal diversity was possibly underestimated.

With respect to this clone: What it binds is not known.

This receptor was taken from an adult in good health. This chain uses TRBV11-2 with TRBJ1-1; D is perhaps TRBD1 (6 bases). This specimen consisted of peripheral blood, obtained on day 0 of AZD1222 vaccination. The CDR3 region has the DNA TGTGCCAGCAGCTTAGATCTTAGGAGGGGGACCTTCTTCGGCGCTTTCTTT. As protein: CASSLDLRRGTFFGAFF.